This passage covers 8 T cell receptor beta chains from one sample sequenced in a study of blood T cell repertoires in COVID-19. Some clones are missing from TCRdb's copy, which holds only in-frame ones; the method was immunoSEQ multiplex PCR. The sample consists of 100,000 to 150,000 clones, about 80% of them appearing once. The sample was peripheral blood. The origin of the receptors is a woman between 45 and 65 years old with acute or convalescent COVID-19.

The table lists this clone with a count of one. V is TRBV7-3 and J is TRBJ1-1; weak D call: TRBD1 (6 bases). CDR1 is SGHTA, CDR2 FQGTGA, per germline. Trimming removed 5 bases at V and 8 bases at J, with 15 bases between. The CDR3 length is 13 residues. The chain's CDR3 is CASSQGTPREAFF. The DNA of the CDR3 is TGTGCCAGCAGCCAAGGGACACCTAGGGAAGCTTTCTTT.

The chain uses TRBV6-2 or TRBV6-3 and TRBJ1-5, with 10 bases matching TRBD1. Germline values: CDR1 MNHEY, CDR2 SVGEGT. The CDR3 length is 15 residues. With 4 bases clipped from V and 2 bases from J, the junction kept 2 bases outside the gene matches. The CDR3: CASSSGTGGNQPQHF. The CDR3 bases are TGTGCCAGCAGTTCCGGGACAGGGGGCAATCAGCCCCAGCATTTT.

The table lists this clone with a count of one. The chain's CDR3 is CSAPRETQYF. CDR3 nucleotides: TGCAGTGCCCCCCGGGAGACCCAGTACTTC. The chain joins TRBV20-1 to TRBJ2-5; D is uncertain. Between the trimmed V and J ends, which lost 6 bases and 5 bases, there was a span of 7 bases. The CDR3 loop spans 10 amino acids. Germline V CDR1 and CDR2: DFQATT, SNEGSKA (reference sequence).

Only one count was recorded for this clone. The chain combines TRBV18 with TRBJ2-1, with 9 nucleotides matching TRBD1. Germline CDR1 reads KGHSH; CDR2 reads LQKENI. The CDR3 is 14 amino acids. V gave up 6 bases and J gave up 8 bases; unmatched junction bases: 8. In nucleotides, the CDR3 is TGTGCCAGCTCCCCAGGGACAGGGCGTTATGAGCAGTTCTTC. Residues: CASSPGTGRYEQFF.

This sequence joins TRBV10-1 and TRBJ2-1; D may be TRBD1 (6 bases). V was clipped by 5 bases and J by 7 bases, with 15 bases between them. The germline gives CDR1 WNHNN, CDR2 SYGVQD (reference sequence). The CDR3 is 14 amino acids. CDR3 protein: CASSTGFTENEQFF. In DNA, the CDR3 is TGCGCCAGCAGTACAGGGTTTACGGAGAATGAGCAGTTCTTC.

The V call is TRBV13, the J call TRBJ1-2; tentative D call: TRBD1 (5 bases). The CDR3 has 14 residues. The germline V gene has CDR1 PRHDT and CDR2 FYEKMQ (reference sequence). V dropped 5 bases and J dropped 3 bases, with 13 bases sitting between them. CDR3 loop: CASSVPPRDYGYTF. DNA of the CDR3: TGTGCCAGCAGCGTACCCCCCAGGGACTATGGCTACACCTTC.

The J gene is TRBJ2-3, the V gene TRBV6-5; 10 nucleotides match TRBD2. Germline-derived CDR1 and CDR2 are MNHEY and SVGAGI. CDR3 length: 14 residues. The J segment lost 6 bases and the V segment lost 7 bases, leaving 7 bases of the junction unmatched. CDR3 in amino acids: CASTSSGGVDTQYF. The CDR3 bases are TGTGCCAGCACCTCTAGCGGGGGAGTGGATACGCAGTATTTT.

As DNA, the CDR3 is TGTGCCAGCAGCAGACAGGGCGGGAACACCATATATTTT. It specifies CASSRQGGNTIYF. This chain links TRBV9 with TRBJ1-3, with 7 nucleotides matching TRBD1. Germline CDR1 SGDLS, CDR2 YYNGEE. This CDR3 has 13 residues. V was pared by 4 bases and J by 7 bases, with 5 bases of the junction left unmatched.